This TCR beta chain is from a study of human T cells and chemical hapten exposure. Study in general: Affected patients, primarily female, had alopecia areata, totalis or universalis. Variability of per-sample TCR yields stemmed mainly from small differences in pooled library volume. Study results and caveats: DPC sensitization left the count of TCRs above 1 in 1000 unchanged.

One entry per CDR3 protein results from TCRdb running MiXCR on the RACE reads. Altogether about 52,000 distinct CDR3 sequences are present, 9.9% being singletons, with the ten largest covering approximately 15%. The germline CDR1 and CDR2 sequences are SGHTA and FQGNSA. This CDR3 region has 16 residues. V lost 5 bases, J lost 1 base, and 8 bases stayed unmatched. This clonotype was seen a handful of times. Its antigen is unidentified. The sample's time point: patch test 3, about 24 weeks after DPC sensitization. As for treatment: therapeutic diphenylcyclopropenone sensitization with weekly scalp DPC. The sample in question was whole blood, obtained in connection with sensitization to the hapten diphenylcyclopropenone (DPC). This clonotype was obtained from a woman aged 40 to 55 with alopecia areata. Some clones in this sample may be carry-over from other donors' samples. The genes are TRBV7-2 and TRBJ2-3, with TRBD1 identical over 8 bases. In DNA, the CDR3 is TGTGCCAGCAGCCGTTACAGGGGGGCCGGCACAGATACGCAGTATTTT. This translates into CASSRYRGAGTDTQYF.